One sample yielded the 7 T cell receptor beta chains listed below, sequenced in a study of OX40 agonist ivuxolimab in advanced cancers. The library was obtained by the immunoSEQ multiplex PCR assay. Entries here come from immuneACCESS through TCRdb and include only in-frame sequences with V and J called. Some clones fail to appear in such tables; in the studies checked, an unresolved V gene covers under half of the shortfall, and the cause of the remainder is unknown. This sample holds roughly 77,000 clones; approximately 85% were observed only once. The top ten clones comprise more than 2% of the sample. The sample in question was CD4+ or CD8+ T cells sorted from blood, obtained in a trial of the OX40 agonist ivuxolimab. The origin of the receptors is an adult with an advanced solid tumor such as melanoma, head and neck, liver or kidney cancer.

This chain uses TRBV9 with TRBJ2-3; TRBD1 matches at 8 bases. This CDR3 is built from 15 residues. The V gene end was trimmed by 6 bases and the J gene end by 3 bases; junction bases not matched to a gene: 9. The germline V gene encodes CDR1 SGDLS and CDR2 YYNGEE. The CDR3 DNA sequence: TGTGCCAGCACACGGGAGAACAGGGGGACAGATACGCAGTATTTT. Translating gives CASTRENRGTDTQYF. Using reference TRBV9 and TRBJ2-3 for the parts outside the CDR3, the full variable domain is DSGVTQTPKHLITATGQRVTLRCSPRSGDLSVYWYQQSLDQGLQFLIQYYNGEERAKGNILERFSAQQFPDLHSELNLSSLELGDSALYFCASTRENRGTDTQYFGPGTRLTVL.

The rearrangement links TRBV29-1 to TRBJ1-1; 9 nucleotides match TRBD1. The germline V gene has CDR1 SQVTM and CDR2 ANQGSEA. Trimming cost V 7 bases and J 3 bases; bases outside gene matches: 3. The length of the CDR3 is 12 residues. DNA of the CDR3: TGCAGCGCTGGACAGGGGTACACTGAAGCTTTCTTT. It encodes CSAGQGYTEAFF.

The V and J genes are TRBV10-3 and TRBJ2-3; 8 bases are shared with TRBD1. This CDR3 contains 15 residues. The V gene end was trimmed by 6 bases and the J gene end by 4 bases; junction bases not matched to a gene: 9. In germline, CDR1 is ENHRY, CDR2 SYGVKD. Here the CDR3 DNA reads TGTGCCATCAGGGCGACAGGGGTTACAGCAGATACGCAGTATTTT. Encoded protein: CAIRATGVTADTQYF.

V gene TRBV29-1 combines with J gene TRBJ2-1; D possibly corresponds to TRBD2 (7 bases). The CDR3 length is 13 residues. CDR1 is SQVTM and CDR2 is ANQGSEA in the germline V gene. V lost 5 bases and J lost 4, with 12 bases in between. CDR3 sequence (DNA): TGCAGCGTTTTAGGGGGGGATTACAATGAGCAGTTCTTC. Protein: CSVLGGDYNEQFF.

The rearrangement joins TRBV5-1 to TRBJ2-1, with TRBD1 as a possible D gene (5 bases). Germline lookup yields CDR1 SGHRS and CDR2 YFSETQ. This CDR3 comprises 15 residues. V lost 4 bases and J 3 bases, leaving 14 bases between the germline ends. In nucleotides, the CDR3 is TGCGCCAGCAGCCTCTCAGGGAATCACTACAATGAGCAGTTCTTC. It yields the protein CASSLSGNHYNEQFF.

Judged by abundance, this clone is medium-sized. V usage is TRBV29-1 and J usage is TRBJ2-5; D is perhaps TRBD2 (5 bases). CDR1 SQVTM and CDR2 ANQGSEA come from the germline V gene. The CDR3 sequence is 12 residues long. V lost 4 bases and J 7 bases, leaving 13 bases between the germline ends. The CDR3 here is CSVGPQEVTQYF. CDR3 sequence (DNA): TGCAGCGTTGGGCCTCAGGAGGTGACCCAGTACTTC. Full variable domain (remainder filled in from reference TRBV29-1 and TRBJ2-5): SAVISQKPSRDICQRGTSLTIQCQVDSQVTMMFWYRQQPGQSLTLIATANQGSEATYESGFVIDKFPISRPNLTFSTLTVSNMSPEDSSIYLCSVGPQEVTQYFGPGTRLLVL.

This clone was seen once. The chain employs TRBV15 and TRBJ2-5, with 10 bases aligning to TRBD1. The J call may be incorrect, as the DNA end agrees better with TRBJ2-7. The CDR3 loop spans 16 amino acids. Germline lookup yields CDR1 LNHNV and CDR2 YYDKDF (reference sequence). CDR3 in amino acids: CATSRGGQGPSYEQYF. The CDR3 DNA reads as TGTGCCACCAGCAGAGGGGGACAGGGGCCTTCCTACGAGCAGTACTTC.